This T cell receptor beta chain was found in a study of T cell responses to AZD1222 COVID-19 vaccine. As for the study in general: Pooled in the analysis were second doses at about 4 or about 12 weeks. General observations from the study: The study sampled repertoires only after the peak T cell response. The sample set comprised mostly white British donors with more females, and clonal diversity was possibly underestimated.

As concerns this clone: The target antigen is unknown.

V was shortened by 1 base and J by 3 bases, with 7 bases between the two germline ends. Germline assignment: CDR1 LGHDT and CDR2 YNNKEL (reference sequence). The CDR3 length is 13 residues. The repertoire was sequenced with immunoSEQ multiplex PCR; TCRdb's copy has only in-frame clones and lacks some. The sample holds 170,000 or so clones, 90% seen once. This chain links TRBV3-1 (or the pseudogene TRBV3-2) with TRBJ2-7; possible D gene TRBD1, 6 bases. The origin of this receptor is an adult in good health. Specimen: peripheral blood, collected on day 0 of AZD1222 vaccination. The CDR3 is CASSQVTGYEQYF. The CDR3 nucleotides read TGTGCCAGCAGCCAAGTGACAGGCTACGAGCAGTACTTC.